The T cell receptor beta chain described here comes from a study of control samples from healthy donors and cancer patients. The repertoire was sequenced with immunoSEQ multiplex PCR; TCRdb's copy has only in-frame clones and lacks some. The profile covers roughly 30,000 clones, with around 90% appearing a single time and approximately 4% taken by the ten largest. Germline-derived CDR1 and CDR2 are SGHTA and FQGNSA. V lost 0 bases and J 10 bases, leaving 10 bases between the germline ends. The CDR3 is 13 amino acids. The V and J genes are TRBV7-2 and TRBJ2-1; D is uncertain. This clonotype was obtained from a female donor with melanoma. The sequenced sample consisted of formalin-fixed, paraffin-embedded tissue. CDR3 loop: CASSLAQSREQFF. CDR3 nucleotides: TGTGCCAGCAGCTTAGCCCAGAGTCGGGAGCAGTTCTTC.